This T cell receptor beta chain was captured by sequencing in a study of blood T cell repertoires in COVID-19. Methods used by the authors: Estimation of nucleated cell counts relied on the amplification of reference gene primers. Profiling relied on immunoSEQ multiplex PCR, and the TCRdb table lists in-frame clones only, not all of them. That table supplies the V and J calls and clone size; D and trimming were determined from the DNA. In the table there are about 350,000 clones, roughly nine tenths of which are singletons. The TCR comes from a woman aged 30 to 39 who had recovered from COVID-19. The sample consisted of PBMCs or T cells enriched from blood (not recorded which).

The CDR3 protein is CASTPAGDPYNEQFF. The DNA for the CDR3 is TGTGCCAGCACCCCAGCGGGGGACCCCTACAATGAGCAGTTCTTC. The J gene is TRBJ2-1, the V gene TRBV28, with 8 bases lining up with TRBD2. This CDR3 contains 15 residues. Germline V gives CDR1 MDHEN, CDR2 SYDVKM. V lost 7 bases to trimming and J lost 2 bases; unmatched junction nucleotides: 7.